These 16 T cell receptor beta chains share one sample of origin, sequenced in a study of T cell changes during pregnancy in multiple sclerosis. Measured with immunoSEQ multiplex PCR; TCRdb has only the in-frame clones, and not every one. The sample comprises tens of thousands of clones, 94% of which are singletons, and about 0.13% rests with the top ten. The starting material was CD4+ T cells from peripheral blood mononuclear cells, obtained after pregnancy. The receptor set was obtained from a female donor with multiple sclerosis, enrolled in a pregnancy study.

The genes are TRBV18 and TRBJ2-4; no reliable D call. V dropped 0 bases and J dropped 4 bases, with 7 bases sitting between them. CDR3 size: 14 residues. From germline, CDR1 is KGHSH and CDR2 LQKENI. In DNA, the CDR3 is TGTGCCAGCTCACCACCCACAGAAAAAAACATTCAGTACTTC. This codes for CASSPPTEKNIQYF.

About this clone itself: Within the sample, other DNA sequences also encode this same CDR3. This chain joins TRBV6-5 and TRBJ1-2; D perhaps matches TRBD1 (5 bases). This CDR3 contains 12 residues. Between the trimmed V and J ends, which lost 8 bases and 3 bases, there was a span of 10 bases. The germline V gene has CDR1 MNHEY and CDR2 SVGAGI. CDR3 coding DNA: TGTGCCAGCTCCCAGGGCTACTATGGCTACACCTTC. Residues: CASSQGYYGYTF.

The V call is TRBV7-3, the J call TRBJ2-3, with 11 bases matching TRBD2. The CDR3 consists of 15 residues. J gave up 6 bases and V 6 bases, and 8 bases lay outside the gene matches. Germline V gene sequence: CDR1 SGHTA, CDR2 FQGTGA. The chain's CDR3 is CASSHSGRATDTQYF. For the CDR3, the DNA is TGTGCCAGCAGTCATAGCGGGAGGGCCACGGATACGCAGTATTTT.

Only one count was recorded for this clone. The V and J genes are TRBV7-9 and TRBJ2-3, with 11 bases matching TRBD1. CDR3 length: 16 amino acids. The junction had 6 bases not matched to a gene; V was cut back by 3 bases and J by 4 bases. Germline V gene sequence: CDR1 SEHNR, CDR2 FQNEAQ (reference sequence). The CDR3, as DNA: TGTGCCAGCAGCTTCGGGGACAGGGGGAGGTCAGATACGCAGTATTTT. It encodes CASSFGDRGRSDTQYF. The whole variable domain, filled in from reference TRBV7-9 and TRBJ2-3, reads DTGVSQNPRHKITKRGQNVTFRCDPISEHNRLYWYRQTLGQGPEFLTYFQNEAQLEKSRLLSDRFSAERPKGSFSTLEIQRTEQGDSAMYLCASSFGDRGRSDTQYFGPGTRLTVL.

V usage is TRBV19 and J usage is TRBJ2-2, with TRBD1 matching over 9 bases. The CDR3 is made up of 14 amino acids. Germline loops: CDR1 LNHDA, CDR2 SQIVND (reference sequence). V dropped 7 bases and J dropped 7; count of bases not matched to a gene: 7. CDR3 sequence (DNA): TGTGCCAGTATAAGAACAGGGGGCAACGGGGAGCTGTTTTTT. Protein sequence: CASIRTGGNGELFF.

This chain connects TRBV18 to TRBJ2-3; D possibly corresponds to TRBD1 (5 bases). The CDR3 sequence is 15 residues long. Germline CDR1 is KGHSH and CDR2 is LQKENI. Trimming cost V 1 base and J 0 bases, with 8 bases left between them. CDR3 coding DNA: TGTGCCAGCTCACCACTCCAGGGAAGCACAGATACGCAGTATTTT. It codes for CASSPLQGSTDTQYF.

In its sample, this clone was seen once. The chain is built from TRBV7-2 and TRBJ2-7; no clear D gene. Germline V gene data show CDR1 as SGHTA and CDR2 as FQGNSA. The germline V and J ends were trimmed by 5 bases and 2 bases, with 16 bases remaining between them. The CDR3 runs 15 residues. The CDR3 region has the DNA TGTGCCAGCAGCCCCCGTGTGACTGATACCTACGAGCAGTACTTC. Amino acids: CASSPRVTDTYEQYF. Full variable domain (remainder filled in from reference TRBV7-2 and TRBJ2-7): GAGVSQSPSNKVTEKGKDVELRCDPISGHTALYWYRQSLGQGLEFLIYFQGNSAPDKSGLPSDRFSAERTGGSVSTLTIQRTQQEDSAVYLCASSPRVTDTYEQYFGPGTRLTVT.

This clone came up once. The CDR3 spells CASSVVKGWSSYNEQFF. DNA of the CDR3: TGTGCCAGCAGCGTAGTCAAGGGGTGGAGCTCCTACAATGAGCAGTTCTTC. V and J are TRBV9 and TRBJ2-1, with TRBD1 as a possible D gene (5 bases). This CDR3 comprises 17 residues. Looked up from germline, CDR1 is SGDLS and CDR2 is YYNGEE. V gave up 0 bases and J gave up 0 bases, with 13 bases separating them.

This rearrangement joins TRBV18 to TRBJ2-1, with 8 bases identical to TRBD2. This CDR3 has 18 residues. CDR1 is KGHSH and CDR2 is LQKENI in the germline V gene. V lost 4 bases, J lost 6 bases, and 17 bases stayed unmatched. Written as DNA, the CDR3 is TGTGCCAGCTCACAGTTAAGTACCAGCGGGAGATGGGTCAATGAGCAGTTCTTC. Translating gives CASSQLSTSGRWVNEQFF.

The chain employs TRBV7-6 and TRBJ2-2; TRBD1 is a possible D gene (6 bases). V lost 5 bases and J 5 bases, leaving 18 bases between the germline ends. Germline CDR1 and CDR2: SGHVS and FNYEAQ. The CDR3 consists of 16 residues. CDR3 bases: TGTGCCAGCAGCGACAAACCGGGACAAATGACCGGGGAGCTGTTTTTT. It codes for CASSDKPGQMTGELFF.

The chain couples TRBV6-6 to TRBJ2-5, with 7 nucleotides matching TRBD1. The trim removed 8 bases at V and 4 bases at J, leaving 10 bases unmatched. Germline V gene sequence: CDR1 MNHNY, CDR2 SVGAGI (reference sequence). This CDR3 is built from 14 residues. Here the CDR3 reads CASWFRQGGETQYF. DNA of the CDR3: TGTGCCAGCTGGTTCCGACAGGGCGGAGAGACCCAGTACTTC.

The rearrangement links TRBV6-5 to TRBJ2-2; possibly TRBD2 for D (5 bases). V was shortened by 2 bases and J by 6 bases, with 10 bases between the two germline ends. Germline V lookup: CDR1 MNHEY, CDR2 SVGAGI. This CDR3 spans 14 amino acids. Written as DNA, the CDR3 is TGTGCCAGCAGTTACGGGGAGTGGGCCGGGGAGCTGTTTTTT. Translated: CASSYGEWAGELFF.

The chain is built from TRBV7-9 and TRBJ2-2, with a tentative D call TRBD1 (5 bases). Looked up from germline, CDR1 is SEHNR and CDR2 is FQNEAQ (reference sequence). This CDR3 is built from 17 residues. Trimming left V 1 base short and J 5 bases short, with 17 bases between. The CDR3 loop is CASSLGRQPLRTGELFF. CDR3 DNA: TGTGCCAGCAGCTTAGGCCGACAGCCTCTGCGAACCGGGGAGCTGTTTTTT.

The rearrangement links TRBV29-1 to TRBJ2-1; 11 bases are shared with TRBD2. J lost 6 bases, V lost 4 bases, and 14 bases had no gene match. Germline V gene sequence: CDR1 SQVTM, CDR2 ANQGSEA. The CDR3 sequence is 17 residues long. The CDR3 region is CSVAGTSGPAGVNEQFF. The CDR3 nucleotides are TGCAGCGTTGCGGGGACTAGCGGCCCAGCCGGGGTCAATGAGCAGTTCTTC.

J is TRBJ2-1 and V is TRBV6-5; TRBD2 matches 7 bases. The CDR3 runs to 16 residues. The J segment lost 6 bases and the V segment lost 0 bases, leaving 8 bases of the junction unmatched. Germline assignment: CDR1 MNHEY and CDR2 SVGAGI. The CDR3 nucleotides read TGTGCCAGCAGTTACTCGAGTCCCGGGAGGAGCAATGAGCAGTTCTTC. Translated: CASSYSSPGRSNEQFF.

The chain recombines TRBV7-2 with TRBJ2-1; possibly TRBD1 for D (6 bases). V was trimmed by 5 bases and J by 0 bases, leaving 11 bases between them. This CDR3 has 15 residues. Germline CDR1 and CDR2: SGHTA and FQGNSA. The CDR3 loop is CASSPRQVSYNEQFF. CDR3 in DNA: TGTGCCAGCAGCCCGAGACAGGTCTCCTACAATGAGCAGTTCTTC.